This is a list of T cell receptor beta chains from one sample in a study of T cells in Graves' hyperthyroidism and ophthalmopathy. A single record per CDR3 protein comes from TCRdb applying MiXCR to the multiplex PCR reads. The profile covers about 380,000 distinct CDR3 sequences, with approximately 17% appearing a single time and 40% to 45% taken by the ten largest. Source material: blood. Receptor source: a man aged 18 to 30 with Graves' ophthalmopathy. The CDR3 runs from the conserved cysteine through the conserved F or W. Fields, in order: V gene, D gene, clone size, J gene, CDR3 DNA, CDR3 protein. The D gene is left open where the match is weak. Clone size is given for some rows only: seen once, a few or many times, or a class if the clone is expanded.

TRBV5-4	.	few	TRBJ1-3	TGTGCCAGCAGCTTCGGGGTAGGCGGCACCATATATTTT	CASSFGVGGTIYF
TRBV5-1	.	many	TRBJ1-5	TGCGCCAGCAGCTCCCAAGGAGGGGATCAGCCCCAGCATTTT	CASSSQGGDQPQHF
TRBV28	.	many	TRBJ1-6	TGTGCCAGCAGTCAATCCGCCGGGATCCTAAACAATTCACCCCTCCACTTT	CASSQSAGILNNSPLHF
TRBV7-6	.	.	TRBJ2-2	TGTGCCAGCAGCTTAGTGGGATCCGGCTTGGAGAACACCGGGGAGCTGTTTTTT	CASSLVGSGLENTGELFF
TRBV7-8	TRBD1	many	TRBJ1-6	TGTGCCAGCAGCTTTCCAAAGACAGGGAGTATTTCACCCCTCCACTTT	CASSFPKTGSISPLHF
TRBV5-6	TRBD1	many	TRBJ1-2	TGTGCCAGCAGCCAGGGGGGGGGCCCCCACTATGGCTACACCTTC	CASSQGGGPHYGYTF
TRBV7-9	.	many	TRBJ1-1	TGTGCCAGCAGCTTACTGCCGGGGAACACTGAAGCTTTCTTT	CASSLLPGNTEAFF
TRBV6-1	TRBD2	many	TRBJ2-7	TGTGCCAGCAGTGAGGCTAGCGGGGGGTCCTACGAGCAGTACTTC	CASSEASGGSYEQYF
TRBV9	.	.	TRBJ2-2	TGTGCCAGCAGCGTTAGGGCAACCGGGGAGCTGTTTTTT	CASSVRATGELFF
TRBV12-5	TRBD2	many	TRBJ2-1	TGTGCTAGTGGTCCGGGGGGTAGGTACAATGAGCAGTTCTTC	CASGPGGRYNEQFF
TRBV5-4	.	.	TRBJ2-5	TGTGCCAGCAGGGGAGTAGAGACCCAGTACTTC	CASRGVETQYF
TRBV3-1	.	many	TRBJ2-3	TGTGCCAGCAGCCAAGTTACCGTCGCAGATACGCAGTATTTT	CASSQVTVADTQYF
TRBV3-1	.	few	TRBJ1-6	TGTGCCAGCAGCCCCAGGGGTGCTGATAATTCACCCCTCCACTTT	CASSPRGADNSPLHF
TRBV6-2/TRBV6-3	TRBD2	few	TRBJ2-2	TGTGCCAGCAGTTATATTGGACTAGCGGGGACGAACACCGGGGAGCTGTTTTTT	CASSYIGLAGTNTGELFF
TRBV2	.	.	TRBJ2-3	TGTGCCAGCAGTCCCCAGGGACTGGGGGAGGATACGCAGTATTTT	CASSPQGLGEDTQYF
TRBV2	.	many	TRBJ2-7	TGTGCCAGCAGTGCGGACGGGAGCTCCTACGAGCAGTACTTC	CASSADGSSYEQYF
TRBV7-8	TRBD2	few	TRBJ2-3	TGTGCCAGCGGAACTAGCGGGGGGGGAACAGATACGCAGTATTTT	CASGTSGGGTDTQYF
TRBV20-1	TRBD2	many	TRBJ2-7	TGCAGTGCCATCAGCGGGGGGACTAGCTCCTACGAGCAGTACTTC	CSAISGGTSSYEQYF
TRBV5-4	.	.	TRBJ2-1	TGTGCCAGCAGCTTTTTGGCGGGCGGTCTTGATGAGCAGTTCTTC	CASSFLAGGLDEQFF
TRBV6-5	.	many	TRBJ1-1	TGTGCCAGCAGTTACTCGGCACAGGGCTCTGAAGCTTTCTTT	CASSYSAQGSEAFF
TRBV20-1	.	.	TRBJ2-2	TGCAGTGCTCCCCCAGGCAGGGGAAACACCGGGGAGCTGTTTTTT	CSAPPGRGNTGELFF
TRBV11-2	TRBD2	once	TRBJ2-7	TGTGCCAGCAGCTGGGGACTAGCGGGGAGTGTGTTACACGAGCAGTACTTC	CASSWGLAGSVLHEQYF
TRBV20-1	.	many	TRBJ2-7	TGCAGTGCTAGTGAGGGGACTTCCGAGCAGTACTTC	CSASEGTSEQYF
TRBV28	.	many	TRBJ2-3	TGTGCCAGCAGATCCTGGGTCTCAGATACGCAGTATTTT	CASRSWVSDTQYF
TRBV20-1	TRBD1	.	TRBJ1-3	TGCAGTGCCCTCCTTGACAGGGGTTCTGGAAACACCATATATTTT	CSALLDRGSGNTIYF
TRBV19	.	few	TRBJ1-5	TGTGCCAGTAGCTCTCCGGGACTCTATAGCAATCAGCCCCAGCATTTT	CASSSPGLYSNQPQHF
TRBV2	TRBD1	few	TRBJ1-1	TGTGCCAGCAGTACAGGGGGCCCGGCTTTCTTT	CASSTGGPAFF
TRBV5-1	TRBD2	many	TRBJ2-7	TGCGCCAGCAGCTCCTCCCTAGCGGGGGGGCCCTCCTACGAGCAGTACTTC	CASSSSLAGGPSYEQYF
TRBV3-1	TRBD1	many	TRBJ1-2	TGTGCCAGCAGCCAATGGGACAGGAGGGAGAGTGGCTACACCTTC	CASSQWDRRESGYTF